The TCR beta chain under discussion was sequenced for a study of cytomegalovirus exposure and HLA in healthy donors. General observations from the study: Several of the most significant clusters appeared linked to common viral pathogens, based on a later analysis.

V shed 2 bases, J shed 0 bases, and the junction held 4 bases outside the gene matches. Germline V gives CDR1 SGHTA, CDR2 FQGNSA. This CDR3 contains 16 residues. The PCR was carried out with 60 Vbeta primers and 13 Jbeta primers. The method was immunoSEQ multiplex PCR; TCRdb's version includes in-frame clones alone and lacks a portion of them. The table lists about 94,000 clones, about four fifths of them singletons. As for this clone: What it binds is unknown.

Source material: PBMCs. This clonotype originated in a human donor in good health. V usage is TRBV7-2 and J usage is TRBJ2-3, with 8 bases identical to TRBD1. CDR3 DNA sequence: TGTGCCAGCAGCTTACTGCAGGGGGCTAGCACAGATACGCAGTATTTT. Protein sequence: CASSLLQGASTDTQYF.